The sequence of this T cell receptor beta chain was determined in a study of control samples from healthy donors and cancer patients. TCRdb's copy holds only in-frame clones and misses some; the assay was immunoSEQ multiplex PCR. The sample consists of about 150,000 clones, roughly 94% of them appearing once. The source material was blood. The receptor comes from a man in his forties or fifties in good health.

In DNA form, the CDR3 reads TGTGCCAGCAGCCAAGATCCCGGGACCCTATATGGCTACACCTTC. Its translation is CASSQDPGTLYGYTF. The gene calls are TRBV4-2 and TRBJ1-2; maybe TRBD1 (5 bases). Per germline, CDR1 LGHNA and CDR2 YNFKEQ. V gave up 0 bases and J gave up 5 bases, with 13 bases separating them. The CDR3 is made up of 15 amino acids.